The clone carrying this T cell receptor (beta chain) has ten or more counts. Its target is not known. CDR3 and TCR beta VDJ profiling relied on a genomic DNA template. TCRdb fed the reads into MiXCR, producing one record per CDR3 protein. The sample lists hundreds of thousands of distinct CDR3 sequences; roughly half were seen once. This entry comes from a study of CD8+CD57+ T cells in acquired aplastic anemia. Turning to the study itself: Sorting CD4+ and CD8+ cells gave DNA averaging about 3.2 ug.

General study points: Statistical testing detected no significant gap in CD8+ Simpson's diversity between patients and controls. Patients and controls were found to share about 31 CD8+ CDR3 sequences.

This TCR was recovered from a human donor with severe aplastic anemia or a healthy control (not recorded which). The sample taken for sequencing was sorted CD4+, CD8+, or CD8+CD57+ T cells (not recorded which) from PBMCs.

The CDR3, as DNA: TGTGCCTGGAAGGCAGGGACCTACGAGCAGTACTTC. This codes for CAWKAGTYEQYF. The chain joins TRBV30 to TRBJ2-7, with D possibly TRBD1 on 5 matching bases. The CDR3 sequence is 12 residues long. The V gene lost 4 bases and the J gene lost 2 bases, with 9 bases spanning the gap. CDR1 and CDR2 from the germline V gene are GTSNPN and SVGIG (reference sequence).